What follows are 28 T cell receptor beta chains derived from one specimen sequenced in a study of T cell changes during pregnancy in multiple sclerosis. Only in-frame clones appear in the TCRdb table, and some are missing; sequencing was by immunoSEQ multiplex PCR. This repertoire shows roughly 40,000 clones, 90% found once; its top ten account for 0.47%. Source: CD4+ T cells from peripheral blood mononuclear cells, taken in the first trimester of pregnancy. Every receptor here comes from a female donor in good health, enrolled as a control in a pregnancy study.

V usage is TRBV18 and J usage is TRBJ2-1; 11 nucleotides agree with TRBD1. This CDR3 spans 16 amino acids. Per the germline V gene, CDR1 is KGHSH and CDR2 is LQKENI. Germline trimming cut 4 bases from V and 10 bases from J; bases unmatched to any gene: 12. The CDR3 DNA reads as TGTGCCAGCTCACTGACCCCGGGACAGGGGGTCGAGGAGCAGTTCTTC. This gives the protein CASSLTPGQGVEEQFF.

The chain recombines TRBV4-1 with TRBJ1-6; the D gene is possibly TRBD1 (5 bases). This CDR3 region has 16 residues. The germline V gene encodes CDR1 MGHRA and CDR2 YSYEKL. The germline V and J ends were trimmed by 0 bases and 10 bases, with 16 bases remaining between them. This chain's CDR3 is CASSQDGQGRGSPLHF. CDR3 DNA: TGCGCCAGCAGCCAAGATGGGCAGGGCCGGGGGTCACCCCTCCACTTT.

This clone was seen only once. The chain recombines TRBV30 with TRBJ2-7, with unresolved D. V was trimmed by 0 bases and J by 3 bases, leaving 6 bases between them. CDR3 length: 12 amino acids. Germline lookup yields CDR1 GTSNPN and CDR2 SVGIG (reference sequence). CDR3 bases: TGTGCCTGGAGTGTGGGCCACTACGAGCAGTACTTC. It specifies CAWSVGHYEQYF.

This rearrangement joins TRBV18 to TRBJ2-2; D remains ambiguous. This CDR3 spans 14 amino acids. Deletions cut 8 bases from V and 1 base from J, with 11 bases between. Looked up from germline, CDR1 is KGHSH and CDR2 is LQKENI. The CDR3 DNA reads TGTGCCAGCCGAATTAACAGGAACACCGGGGAGCTGTTTTTT. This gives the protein CASRINRNTGELFF.

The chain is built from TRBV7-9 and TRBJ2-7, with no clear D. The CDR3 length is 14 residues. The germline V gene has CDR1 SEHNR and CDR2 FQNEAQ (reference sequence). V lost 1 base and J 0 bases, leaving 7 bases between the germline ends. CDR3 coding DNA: TGTGCCAGCAGCTTAGGTAGTAGCTCCTACGAGCAGTACTTC. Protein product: CASSLGSSSYEQYF.

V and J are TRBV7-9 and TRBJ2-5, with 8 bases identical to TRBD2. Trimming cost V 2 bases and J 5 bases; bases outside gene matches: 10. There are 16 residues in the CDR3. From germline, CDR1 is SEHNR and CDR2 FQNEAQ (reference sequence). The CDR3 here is CASSLRGAGVGETQYF. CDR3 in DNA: TGTGCCAGCAGCTTAAGGGGAGCGGGGGTAGGGGAGACCCAGTACTTC.

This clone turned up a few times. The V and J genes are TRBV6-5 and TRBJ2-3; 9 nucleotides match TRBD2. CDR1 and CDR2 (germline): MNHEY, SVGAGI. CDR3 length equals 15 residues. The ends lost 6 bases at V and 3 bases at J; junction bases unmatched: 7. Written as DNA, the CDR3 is TGTGCCAGCAGACCACCGGGACTAGCAACAGATACGCAGTATTTT. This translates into CASRPPGLATDTQYF.

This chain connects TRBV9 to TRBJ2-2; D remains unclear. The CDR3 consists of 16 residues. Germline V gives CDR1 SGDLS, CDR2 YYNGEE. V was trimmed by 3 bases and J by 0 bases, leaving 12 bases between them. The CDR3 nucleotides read TGTGCCAGCAGCGCCCTCCCCCCTTCGAACACCGGGGAGCTGTTTTTT. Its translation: CASSALPPSNTGELFF.

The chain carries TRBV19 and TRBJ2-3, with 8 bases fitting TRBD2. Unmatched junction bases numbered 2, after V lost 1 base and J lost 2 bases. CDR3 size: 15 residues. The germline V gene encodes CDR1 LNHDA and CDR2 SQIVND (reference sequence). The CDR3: CASSIGGGPTDTQYF. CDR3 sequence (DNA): TGTGCCAGTAGTATAGGCGGGGGGCCCACAGATACGCAGTATTTT.

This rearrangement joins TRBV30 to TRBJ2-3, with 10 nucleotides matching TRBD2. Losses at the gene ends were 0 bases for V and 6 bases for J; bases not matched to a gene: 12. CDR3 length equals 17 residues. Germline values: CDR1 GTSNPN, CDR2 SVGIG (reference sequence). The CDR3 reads CAWSVQETSGWRDTQYF. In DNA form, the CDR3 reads TGTGCCTGGAGTGTACAGGAGACTAGCGGGTGGAGGGATACGCAGTATTTT. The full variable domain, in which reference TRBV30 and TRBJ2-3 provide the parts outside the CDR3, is SQTIHQWPATLVQPVGSPLSLECTVEGTSNPNLYWYRQAAGRGLQLLFYSVGIGQISSEVPQNLSASRPQDRQFILSSKKLLLSDSGFYLCAWSVQETSGWRDTQYFGPGTRLTVL.

CDR3 nucleotides: TGTGCCACCAGCAGAGATCCCGGACAGGTAGTTGAAAAACTGTTTTTT. Protein product: CATSRDPGQVVEKLFF. The J gene is TRBJ1-4, the V gene TRBV15; TRBD1 matches 7 bases. V gave up 0 bases and J gave up 7 bases; unmatched junction bases: 8. This CDR3 spans 16 amino acids. Germline V gene sequence: CDR1 LNHNV, CDR2 YYDKDF (reference sequence). Filled out from reference TRBV15 and TRBJ1-4, the complete variable domain reads DAMVIQNPRYQVTQFGKPVTLSCSQTLNHNVMYWYQQKSSQAPKLLFHYYDKDFNNEADTPDNFQSRRPNTSFCFLDIRSPGLGDTAMYLCATSRDPGQVVEKLFFGSGTQLSVL.

The CDR3 region has the DNA TGTGCCAGCAGTTTAAGACAGGGGGTATTGGCAGGGGCCAACGTCCTGACTTTC. As protein: CASSLRQGVLAGANVLTF. V and J are TRBV28 and TRBJ2-6, with 9 bases fitting TRBD1. The V gene's germline CDR1 is MDHEN and CDR2 SYDVKM. The CDR3 is 18 amino acids. The junction had 9 bases not matched to a gene; V was cut back by 2 bases and J by 4 bases.

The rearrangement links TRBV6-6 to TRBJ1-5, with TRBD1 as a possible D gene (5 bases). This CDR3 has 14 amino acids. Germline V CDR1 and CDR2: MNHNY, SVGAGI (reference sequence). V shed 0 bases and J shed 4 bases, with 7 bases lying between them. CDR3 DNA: TGTGCCAGCAGTTACTCGGGGCAGAATCAGCCCCAGCATTTT. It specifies CASSYSGQNQPQHF.

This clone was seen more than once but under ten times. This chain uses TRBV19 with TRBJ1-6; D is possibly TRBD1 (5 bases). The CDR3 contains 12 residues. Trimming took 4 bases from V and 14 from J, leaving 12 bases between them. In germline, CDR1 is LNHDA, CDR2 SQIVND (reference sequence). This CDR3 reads CASSTRQGTLHF. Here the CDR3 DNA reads TGTGCCAGTAGTACCCGCCAGGGCACCCTCCACTTT.

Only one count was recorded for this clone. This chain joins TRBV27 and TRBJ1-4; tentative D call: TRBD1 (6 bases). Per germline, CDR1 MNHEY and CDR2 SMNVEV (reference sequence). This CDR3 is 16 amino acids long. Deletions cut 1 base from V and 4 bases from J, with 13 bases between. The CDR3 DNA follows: TGTGCCAGCAGTTTATTGGGCGGGGGCTATAATGAAAAACTGTTTTTT. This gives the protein CASSLLGGGYNEKLFF.

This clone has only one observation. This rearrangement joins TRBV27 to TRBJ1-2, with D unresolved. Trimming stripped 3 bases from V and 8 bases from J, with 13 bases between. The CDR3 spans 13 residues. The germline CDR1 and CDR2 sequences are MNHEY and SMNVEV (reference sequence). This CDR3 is CASSFTGLPGYTF. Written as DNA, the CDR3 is TGTGCCAGCAGTTTTACTGGACTCCCGGGCTACACCTTC.

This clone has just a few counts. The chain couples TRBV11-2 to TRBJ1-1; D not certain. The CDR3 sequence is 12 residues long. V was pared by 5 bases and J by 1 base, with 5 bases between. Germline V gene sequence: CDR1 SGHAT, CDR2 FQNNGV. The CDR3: CASSRSNTEAFF. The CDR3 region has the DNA TGTGCCAGCAGCCGGTCGAACACTGAAGCTTTCTTT.

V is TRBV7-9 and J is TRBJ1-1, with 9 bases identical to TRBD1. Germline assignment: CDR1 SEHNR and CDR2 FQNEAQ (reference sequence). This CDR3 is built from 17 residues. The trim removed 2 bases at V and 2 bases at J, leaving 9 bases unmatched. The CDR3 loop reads CASSLTRGQGLNTEAFF. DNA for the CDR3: TGTGCCAGCAGCTTAACAAGGGGACAGGGTCTTAACACTGAAGCTTTCTTT.

DNA of the CDR3: TGTGCCAGCAGCCCCGACTGGAGCACAGATACGCAGTATTTT. Amino acid sequence: CASSPDWSTDTQYF. V and J are TRBV6-5 and TRBJ2-3, with D uncertain. V was trimmed by 6 bases and J by 0 bases, leaving 10 bases between them. CDR1 is MNHEY and CDR2 is SVGAGI in the germline V gene. The length of the CDR3 is 14 residues.

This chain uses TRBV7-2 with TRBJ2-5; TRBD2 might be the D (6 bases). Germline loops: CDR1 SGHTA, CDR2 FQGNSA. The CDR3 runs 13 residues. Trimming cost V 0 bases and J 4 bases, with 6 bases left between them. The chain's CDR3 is CASSLARGETQYF. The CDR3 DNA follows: TGTGCCAGCAGCTTAGCGCGGGGAGAGACCCAGTACTTC.

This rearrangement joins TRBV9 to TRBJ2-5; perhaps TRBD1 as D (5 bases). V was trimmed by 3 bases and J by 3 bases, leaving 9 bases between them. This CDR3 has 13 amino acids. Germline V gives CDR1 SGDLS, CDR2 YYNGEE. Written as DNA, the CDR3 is TGTGCCAGCAGCGAAGGGGTAGAAGAGACCCAGTACTTC. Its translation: CASSEGVEETQYF.

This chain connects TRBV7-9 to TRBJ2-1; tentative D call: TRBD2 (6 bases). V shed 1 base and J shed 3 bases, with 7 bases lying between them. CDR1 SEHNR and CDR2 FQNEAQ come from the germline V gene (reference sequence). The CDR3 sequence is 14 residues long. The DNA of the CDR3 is TGTGCCAGCAGCTTAGGGCGGGACTACAATGAGCAGTTCTTC. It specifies CASSLGRDYNEQFF.

The chain's CDR3 is CASSIVGTGYNEQFF. In DNA form, the CDR3 reads TGTGCCAGTAGTATAGTTGGGACAGGGTACAATGAGCAGTTCTTC. This chain connects TRBV19 to TRBJ2-1, with 9 bases identical to TRBD1. The junction had 2 bases not matched to a gene; V was cut back by 1 base and J by 4 bases. Germline-derived CDR1 and CDR2 are LNHDA and SQIVND (reference sequence). The CDR3 extends over 15 amino acids.

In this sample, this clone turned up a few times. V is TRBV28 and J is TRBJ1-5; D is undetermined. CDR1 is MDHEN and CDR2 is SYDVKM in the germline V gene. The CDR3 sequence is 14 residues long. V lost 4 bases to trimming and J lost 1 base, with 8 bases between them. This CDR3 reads CASSSGGSNQPQHF. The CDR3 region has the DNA TGTGCCAGCAGTTCAGGTGGAAGCAATCAGCCCCAGCATTTT. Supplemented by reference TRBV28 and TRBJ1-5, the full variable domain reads DVKVTQSSRYLVKRTGEKVFLECVQDMDHENMFWYRQDPGLGLRLIYFSYDVKMKEKGDIPEGYSVSREKKERFSLILESASTNQTSMYLCASSSGGSNQPQHFGDGTRLSIL.

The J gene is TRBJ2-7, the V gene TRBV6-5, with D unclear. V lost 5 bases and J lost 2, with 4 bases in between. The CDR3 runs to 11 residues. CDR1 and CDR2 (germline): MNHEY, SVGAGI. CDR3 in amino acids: CASSTAYEQYF. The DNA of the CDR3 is TGTGCCAGCAGTACTGCCTACGAGCAGTACTTC.

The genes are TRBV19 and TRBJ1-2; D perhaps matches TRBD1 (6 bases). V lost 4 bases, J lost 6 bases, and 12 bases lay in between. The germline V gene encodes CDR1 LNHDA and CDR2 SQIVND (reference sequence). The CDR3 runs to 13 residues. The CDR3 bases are TGTGCCAGTAGTAGCTGGGGGCGCGATGGCTACACCTTC. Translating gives CASSSWGRDGYTF.

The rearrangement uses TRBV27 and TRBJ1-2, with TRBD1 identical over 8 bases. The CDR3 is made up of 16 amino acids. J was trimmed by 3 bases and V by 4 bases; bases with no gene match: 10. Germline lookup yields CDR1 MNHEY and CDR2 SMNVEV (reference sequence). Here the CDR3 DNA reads TGTGCCAGCAGTTCCCTTGACAGGGGAAACTACTATGGCTACACCTTC. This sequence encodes CASSSLDRGNYYGYTF.

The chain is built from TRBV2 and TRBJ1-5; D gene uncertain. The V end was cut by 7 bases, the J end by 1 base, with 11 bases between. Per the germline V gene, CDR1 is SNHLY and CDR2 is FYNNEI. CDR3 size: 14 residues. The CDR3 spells CASKAGRSNQPQHF. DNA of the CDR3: TGTGCCAGCAAAGCCGGGAGGAGCAATCAGCCCCAGCATTTT. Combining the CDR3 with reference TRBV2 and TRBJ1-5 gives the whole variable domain EPEVTQTPSHQVTQMGQEVILRCVPISNHLYFYWYRQILGQKVEFLVSFYNNEISEKSEIFDDQFSVERPDGSNFTLKIRSTKLEDSAMYFCASKAGRSNQPQHFGDGTRLSIL.